This T cell receptor beta chain is drawn from a study of cytomegalovirus exposure and HLA in healthy donors. The PCR had 60 Vbeta and 13 Jbeta primers. Here immunoSEQ multiplex PCR was the method, and the copy in TCRdb shows in-frame clones only, minus some. The sample yields some 130,000 clones, around 82% seen once. The V end lost 5 bases, the J end lost 7 bases, and 14 bases lay between the germline ends. Germline CDR1 and CDR2: SGHTA and FQGTGA. CDR3 length: 13 amino acids. The chain links TRBV7-3 to TRBJ2-5, with a possible D match to TRBD1 (8 bases). The specimen was PBMCs. This clonotype originated in a male donor in good health and CMV-seropositive. The CDR3 is CASSPTGEGTQYF. The CDR3 DNA reads as TGTGCCAGCAGCCCGACAGGGGAGGGGACCCAGTACTTC.